The sequence of this TCR beta chain was determined in a study of response to subunit inactivated influenza vaccine. TCRdb re-derived calls from the RT-PCR reads in MiXCR, one entry per CDR3 protein. Seen here are 700,000 to 800,000 distinct CDR3 sequences, approximately 17% observed once, and the top ten hold approximately 11%. The sequence came from a man in his fifties who received an inactivated influenza vaccine. The sample consisted of PBMCs from blood, taken more than 4 days after vaccination.

In DNA, the CDR3 is TGCAGTGCTCTGACTAGTCGTAGTATTAATGAGCAGTTCTTC. It codes for CSALTSRSINEQFF. The genes are TRBV20-1 and TRBJ2-1; D may be TRBD2 (6 bases). CDR3 length: 14 amino acids. V was trimmed by 5 bases and J by 7 bases, leaving 18 bases between them. Germline V gives CDR1 DFQATT, CDR2 SNEGSKA (reference sequence).